The 19 T cell receptor beta chains given below trace back to one sample, sequenced in a study of CD8 T cells in Susac syndrome (dated by TCRdb to 2018 to 2020). The library came from the immunoSEQ multiplex PCR assay. RNA was extracted using the RNeasy kit, and about 0.45 to 1 ug of the RNA was reverse transcribed with random hexamers. TCRdb's own reprocessing of the public reads used fastp at Q25 and MiXCR and kept productive beta chains. All rows with the same CDR3 protein become a single entry with the most common DNA and genes. The sample table holds 170,000 or so distinct CDR3 sequences, of which 90% to 96% were seen once. Jointly, the top ten make up 0.095% to 0.15% of the sample. Sequenced input: CD4+ T cells from PBMCs. The receptors originated from a human donor with Susac syndrome.

This clonotype was picked up a small number of times. This chain links TRBV6-2 or TRBV6-3 with TRBJ2-2; D not resolved. Germline CDR1 is MNHEY and CDR2 is SVGEGT. The CDR3 is 12 amino acids. The V end was cut by 6 bases, the J end by 2 bases, with 4 bases between. Here the CDR3 reads CASSTNTGELFF. The CDR3 nucleotides are TGTGCCAGCAGCACCAACACCGGGGAGCTGTTTTTT.

The V and J genes are TRBV30 and TRBJ2-1, with 10 bases fitting TRBD2. The germline V gene has CDR1 GTSNPN and CDR2 SVGIG (reference sequence). The CDR3 has 14 amino acids. V shed 3 bases, J shed 5 bases, and the junction held 4 bases outside the gene matches. The CDR3 DNA follows: TGTGCCTGGAGGATAGCGGGAGGTAACAATGAGCAGTTCTTC. Its protein product is CAWRIAGGNNEQFF.

V is TRBV5-6 and J is TRBJ2-7; the D gene is possibly TRBD1 (5 bases). Looked up from germline, CDR1 is SGHDT and CDR2 is YYEEEE. The V and J ends lost 0 bases and 2 bases respectively, with 12 bases between them. This CDR3 is 15 amino acids long. CDR3 protein: CASSLGPQATYEQYF. Here the CDR3 DNA reads TGTGCCAGCAGCTTGGGCCCACAGGCAACCTACGAGCAGTACTTC.

The chain is built from TRBV28 and TRBJ1-2; D gene uncertain. This CDR3 has 14 amino acids. Trimming took 2 bases from V and 2 from J, leaving 9 bases between them. Germline assignment: CDR1 MDHEN and CDR2 SYDVKM. For the CDR3, the DNA is TGTGCCAGCAGTTTAGGGAGGGCGAACTATGGCTACACCTTC. Translated: CASSLGRANYGYTF.

The gene calls are TRBV28 and TRBJ1-5; D gene uncertain. Trimming pared 5 bases from V and 4 bases from J, leaving 6 bases between. This CDR3 is built from 12 residues. The germline CDR1 and CDR2 sequences are MDHEN and SYDVKM. This chain's CDR3 is CASSVRNQPQHF. The CDR3 DNA sequence: TGTGCCAGCAGTGTCAGGAATCAGCCCCAGCATTTT.

About this clonotype: One end of the junction fails to match germline, which may point to a read error. V is TRBV3-1 and J is TRBJ2-1; 8 bases are shared with TRBD2. The germline V gene encodes CDR1 LGHDT and CDR2 YNNKEL (reference sequence). The CDR3 has 12 amino acids. The CDR3 coding sequence is TGTGCCAGCAGCCCAACCGGGACTAGGATGGTCTTC. The encoded protein is CASSPTGTRMVF.

The rearrangement uses TRBV30 and TRBJ2-7, with 10 bases fitting TRBD2. Germline CDR1 is GTSNPN and CDR2 is SVGIG (reference sequence). V was clipped by 1 base and J by 6 bases; unmatched bases: 6. The CDR3 has 14 amino acids. The CDR3 reads CAWSELAGVPEQYF. CDR3 nucleotides: TGTGCCTGGAGTGAGCTAGCGGGAGTCCCCGAGCAGTACTTC. Looking up the rest from reference TRBV30 and TRBJ2-7 gives the full variable domain: SQTIHQWPATLVQPVGSPLSLECTVEGTSNPNLYWYRQAAGRGLQLLFYSVGIGQISSEVPQNLSASRPQDRQFILSSKKLLLSDSGFYLCAWSELAGVPEQYFGPGTRLTVT.

This clonotype was found once. The rearrangement uses TRBV4-3 and TRBJ1-2, with D maybe TRBD1 (6 bases). The CDR3 contains 15 residues. The V end lost 8 bases, the J end lost 0 bases, and 16 bases lay between the germline ends. CDR1 is LGHNA and CDR2 is YSLEER in the germline V gene. CDR3 coding DNA: TGCGCCAGCGGACAGTCCGTAAGAACTAACTATGGCTACACCTTC. Its translation is CASGQSVRTNYGYTF.

The chain couples TRBV6-6 to TRBJ2-7; 9 bases align to TRBD1. The CDR3 extends over 13 amino acids. In germline, CDR1 is MNHNY, CDR2 SVGAGI (reference sequence). V dropped 6 bases and J dropped 4; count of bases not matched to a gene: 4. CDR3 in amino acids: CASSRDREYEQYF. CDR3 sequence (DNA): TGTGCCAGCAGCCGGGACAGGGAGTACGAGCAGTACTTC.

The CDR3: CSVGGSPSYEQYF. CDR3 bases: TGCAGCGTTGGTGGCAGCCCCTCCTACGAGCAGTACTTC. The chain has TRBV29-1 and TRBJ2-7; D remains ambiguous. The CDR3 contains 13 residues. V lost 4 bases to trimming and J lost 0 bases, with 10 bases between them. Per the germline V gene, CDR1 is SQVTM and CDR2 is ANQGSEA.

Only one count was recorded for this clonotype. This chain uses TRBV29-1 with TRBJ2-1; tentative D call: TRBD2 (5 bases). Per the germline V gene, CDR1 is SQVTM and CDR2 is ANQGSEA. The length of the CDR3 is 9 residues. The CDR3 loop reads CRPGVDLFF. The DNA of the CDR3 is TGCCGCCCCGGGGTAGACCTGTTCTTC.

The genes are TRBV6-5 and TRBJ2-7; 7 bases agree with TRBD2. This CDR3 region has 15 residues. Germline CDR1 is MNHEY and CDR2 is SVGAGI. The trim removed 3 bases at V and 3 bases at J, leaving 8 bases unmatched. The CDR3 loop is CASSYSREGIYEQYF. DNA for the CDR3: TGTGCCAGCAGTTATAGCAGGGAGGGAATCTACGAGCAGTACTTC.

The chain carries TRBV7-2 and TRBJ2-7; 10 bases agree with TRBD1. V was pared by 5 bases and J by 6 bases, with 7 bases of the junction left unmatched. Germline loops: CDR1 SGHTA, CDR2 FQGNSA. The CDR3 runs 14 residues. CDR3 sequence (DNA): TGTGCCAGCAGCCCGGGACAGGGGCAGGGCGAGCAGTACTTC. It yields the protein CASSPGQGQGEQYF. Drawing the rest from reference TRBV7-2 and TRBJ2-7, the complete variable domain is GAGVSQSPSNKVTEKGKDVELRCDPISGHTALYWYRQSLGQGLEFLIYFQGNSAPDKSGLPSDRFSAERTGGSVSTLTIQRTQQEDSAVYLCASSPGQGQGEQYFGPGTRLTVT.

Note on this clonotype: The junction shows a germline mismatch at one end, possibly a read error. The J gene is TRBJ1-5, the V gene TRBV12-3 or TRBV12-4; 7 nucleotides line up with TRBD1. There are 15 residues in the CDR3. The CDR3 spells CASSWGQGGNRPQHF. CDR3 in DNA: TGTGCCAGCAGCTGGGGCCAAGGGGGCAATCGGCCCCAGCATTTT.

The chain couples TRBV7-6 to TRBJ2-2; unclear D gene. Germline V lookup: CDR1 SGHVS, CDR2 FNYEAQ. The length of the CDR3 is 13 residues. V was clipped by 5 bases and J by 4 bases, with 8 bases between them. The CDR3 DNA follows: TGTGCCAGCAGCCCACCGGGCACCGGGGAGCTGTTTTTT. Translating gives CASSPPGTGELFF.

The rearrangement joins TRBV4-3 to TRBJ1-1; TRBD1 aligns across 11 bases. Germline V gene data show CDR1 as LGHNA and CDR2 as YSLEER. The V gene end was trimmed by 7 bases and the J gene end by 0 bases; junction bases not matched to a gene: 4. The CDR3 covers 15 residues. CDR3 DNA sequence: TGCGCCAGCACCGGACAGGGGGCTGTGAACACTGAAGCTTTCTTT. Amino acid sequence: CASTGQGAVNTEAFF.

The rearrangement uses TRBV4-1 and TRBJ2-1, with D hard to call. The CDR3 has 15 amino acids. The V end lost 1 base, the J end lost 6 bases, and 13 bases lay between the germline ends. Looked up from germline, CDR1 is MGHRA and CDR2 is YSYEKL. CDR3 loop: CASSQGVVVVNEQFF. The CDR3 region has the DNA TGCGCCAGCAGCCAAGGGGTAGTGGTCGTCAATGAGCAGTTCTTC.

As for this clonotype: One end of the junction is discordant with germline, which a read error may explain. This sequence joins TRBV7-3 and TRBJ2-1; 11 bases agree with TRBD2. From germline, CDR1 is SGHTA and CDR2 FQGTGA. The CDR3 is 16 amino acids. CDR3 protein: CASSVTSGGPYNEQFF. The CDR3 DNA is TGTGCCAGCAGCGTAACTAGCGGGGGACCCTACAATGAGCAGTTCTTC. Supplemented by reference TRBV7-3 and TRBJ2-1, the full variable domain reads GAGVSQTPSNKVTEKGKYVELRCDPISGHTALYWYRQSLGQGPEFLIYFQGTGAADDSGLPNDRFFAVRPEGSVSTLKIQRTERGDSAVYLCASSVTSGGPYNEQFFGPGTRLTVL.

J is TRBJ2-1 and V is TRBV7-9, with 8 nucleotides matching TRBD1. Germline values: CDR1 SEHNR, CDR2 FQNEAQ (reference sequence). The CDR3 totals 15 residues. The ends lost 5 bases at V and 3 bases at J; junction bases unmatched: 6. This chain's CDR3 is CASSTTGGGYNEQFF. Here the CDR3 DNA reads TGTGCCAGCAGCACCACAGGGGGAGGCTACAATGAGCAGTTCTTC.